The sequence of this TCR beta chain was determined in a study of CD8 T cells in Susac syndrome. Study overall: Sequenced Susac syndrome patients included about six with active disease and fewer than ten who were in remission.

Random hexamers were used to reverse transcribe an amount of roughly 0.5 to 1 ug RNA. TCR beta CDR3 was amplified by immunoSEQ covering 54 Vbeta and 13 Jbeta. One entry per CDR3 protein results from TCRdb running MiXCR on the immunoSEQ multiplex PCR reads. This sample has some 110,000 distinct CDR3 sequences, with 96% found just once. CD8+ and CD4+ blood T cells underwent TCR beta sequencing. Isolation of CD8+ and CD4+ T cells was performed negatively, whereas enrichment of TEMRA cells was done by FACS. The ends were cut back, 2 bases at V and 2 bases at J, with 10 bases in the middle. The CDR3 is 14 residues long. Looked up from germline, CDR1 is SGHDT and CDR2 is YYEEEE.

The V call is TRBV5-6, the J call TRBJ1-1; D is unresolved. Source material: CD4+ T cells from PBMCs. The clonotype comes from a human donor with Susac syndrome. The CDR3 DNA is TGTGCCAGCAGCTTTCCGCAGATAAACACTGAAGCTTTCTTT. It encodes CASSFPQINTEAFF.